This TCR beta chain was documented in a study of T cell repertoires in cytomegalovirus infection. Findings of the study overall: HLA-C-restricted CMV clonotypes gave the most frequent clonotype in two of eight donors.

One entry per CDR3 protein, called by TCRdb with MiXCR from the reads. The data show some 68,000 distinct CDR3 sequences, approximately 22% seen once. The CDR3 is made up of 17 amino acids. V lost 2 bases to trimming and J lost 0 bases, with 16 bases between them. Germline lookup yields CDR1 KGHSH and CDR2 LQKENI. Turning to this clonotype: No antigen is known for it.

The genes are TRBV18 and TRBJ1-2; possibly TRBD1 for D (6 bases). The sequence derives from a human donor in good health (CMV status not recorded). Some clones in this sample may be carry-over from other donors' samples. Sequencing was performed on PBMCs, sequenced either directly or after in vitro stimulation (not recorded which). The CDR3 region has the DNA TGTGCCAGCTCACCAAATTCGGTCACAGGGACTAACTATGGCTACACCTTC. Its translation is CASSPNSVTGTNYGYTF.